This T cell receptor (beta chain) was observed in a study of T cell changes during pregnancy in multiple sclerosis. Produced via immunoSEQ multiplex PCR; TCRdb's table is partial and in-frame only. The sample records 65,000 to 95,000 clones, about 93% being singletons. With 0 bases removed from V and 5 bases from J, the gap between germline ends came to 10 bases. The CDR3 spans 14 residues. From germline, CDR1 is MNHEY and CDR2 SVGAGI. This TCR came from a female donor in good health, enrolled as a control in a pregnancy study. The chain links TRBV6-5 to TRBJ2-5; possibly TRBD1 for D (5 bases). Sample: peripheral blood, taken after pregnancy. CDR3 sequence (DNA): TGTGCCAGCAGTTACTCGATTTGGGGCGAGACCCAGTACTTC. This translates into CASSYSIWGETQYF.